Following are 21 T cell receptor beta chains from one sample sequenced in a study of blood T cells in healthy people across ages. A J-beta primer mix and a sample-barcoded 5' primer were used in a second PCR of roughly 6 to 11 cycles. From the 5' RACE reads, TCRdb called clonotypes with MiXCR, one entry per CDR3 protein. The table has around 800,000 distinct CDR3 sequences, roughly 50% seen once. Sequencing input: blood. The receptors come from an elderly man in good health.

This clonotype was counted a few times. The chain is built from TRBV7-2 and TRBJ2-1; 9 bases agree with TRBD1. This CDR3 is 15 amino acids long. The germline V gene has CDR1 SGHTA and CDR2 FQGNSA. Unmatched junction bases numbered 12, after V lost 0 bases and J lost 15 bases. The CDR3 DNA reads TGTGCCAGCAGCTTAGCGAAGGGACAGGGTTCGTGGAGGTTCTTC. It translates to CASSLAKGQGSWRFF.

The chain is built from TRBV20-1 and TRBJ1-4; 8 positions agree with TRBD1. CDR1 is DFQATT, CDR2 SNEGSKA, per germline (reference sequence). The CDR3 runs to 16 residues. V lost 1 base and J lost 5; bases outside the gene matches: 9. CDR3 sequence reads: CSARGLGQGTNEKLFF. The DNA for the CDR3 is TGCAGTGCTAGAGGTCTCGGACAGGGTACCAATGAAAAACTGTTTTTT.

The chain is built from TRBV7-2 and TRBJ2-7, with D unclear. This CDR3 comprises 14 residues. Germline lookup yields CDR1 SGHTA and CDR2 FQGNSA. V lost 0 bases and J lost 5, with 11 bases in between. The CDR3 protein is CASSLAPGRHEQYF. The DNA for the CDR3 is TGTGCCAGCAGCTTAGCCCCCGGCCGACACGAGCAGTACTTC. The variable domain in full, with the rest retrieved from reference TRBV7-2 and TRBJ2-7, is GAGVSQSPSNKVTEKGKDVELRCDPISGHTALYWYRQSLGQGLEFLIYFQGNSAPDKSGLPSDRFSAERTGGSVSTLTIQRTQQEDSAVYLCASSLAPGRHEQYFGPGTRLTVT.

V usage is TRBV7-9 and J usage is TRBJ2-1, with D hard to call. From germline, CDR1 is SEHNR and CDR2 FQNEAQ (reference sequence). The CDR3 extends over 11 amino acids. V was shortened by 4 bases and J by 9 bases, with 7 bases between the two germline ends. As DNA, the CDR3 is TGTGCCAGCAGCTCGATGGCTGAGCAGTTCTTC. Translating gives CASSSMAEQFF.

This clonotype was counted between two and nine times. The V gene is TRBV7-3, the J gene TRBJ2-7; D uncertain. Germline V gives CDR1 SGHTA, CDR2 FQGTGA. CDR3 length: 15 amino acids. Trimming took off 1 base at V and 7 bases at J, with 17 bases between the two ends. DNA of the CDR3: TGTGCCAGCAGCTTAAGTGCTGGTGCCGATGGGGAGCAGTACTTC. Translating it yields CASSLSAGADGEQYF. Full variable domain (rest looked up from reference TRBV7-3 and TRBJ2-7): GAGVSQTPSNKVTEKGKYVELRCDPISGHTALYWYRQSLGQGPEFLIYFQGTGAADDSGLPNDRFFAVRPEGSVSTLKIQRTERGDSAVYLCASSLSAGADGEQYFGPGTRLTVT.

The chain uses TRBV13 and TRBJ2-3; D may be TRBD1 or TRBD2 (5 bases each). The V end lost 4 bases, the J end lost 6 bases, and 23 bases lay between the germline ends. The germline V gene has CDR1 PRHDT and CDR2 FYEKMQ (reference sequence). There are 17 residues in the CDR3. CDR3 nucleotide sequence: TGTGCCAGCAGCTCGACTCGGGGACGAGCGGCGACGGATACGCAGTATTTT. Encoded protein: CASSSTRGRAATDTQYF.

The chain uses TRBV24-1 and TRBJ2-1; 9 bases line up with TRBD2. CDR1 is KGHDR, CDR2 SFDVKD, per germline. This CDR3 is 16 amino acids long. V was pared by 6 bases and J by 6 bases, with 11 bases of the junction left unmatched. The chain's CDR3 is CATSYPRAGGGNEQFF. The CDR3, as DNA: TGTGCCACCAGTTATCCAAGGGCGGGAGGGGGCAATGAGCAGTTCTTC.

The chain joins TRBV6-5 to TRBJ2-6; 8 positions match TRBD1. This CDR3 region has 16 residues. The V gene end was trimmed by 6 bases and the J gene end by 0 bases; junction bases not matched to a gene: 4. Germline CDR1 MNHEY, CDR2 SVGAGI. This CDR3 reads CASRGQAFSGANVLTF. DNA of the CDR3: TGTGCCAGCAGGGGACAGGCGTTCTCTGGGGCCAACGTCCTGACTTTC.

This rearrangement joins TRBV6-6 to TRBJ2-3, with TRBD2 identical over 12 bases. There are 13 residues in the CDR3. V shed 6 bases and J 13 bases; nucleotides not matched to a gene: 8. Germline-derived CDR1 and CDR2 are MNHNY and SVGAGI (reference sequence). CDR3 residues: CASSLNPSGREYF. The CDR3 nucleotides read TGTGCCAGCAGCCTAAACCCTAGCGGGAGGGAGTATTTT.

The count of this clonotype is one. The V gene is TRBV5-1, the J gene TRBJ1-4, with D possibly TRBD1 on 5 matching bases. The V end lost 4 bases, the J end lost 4 bases, and 14 bases lay between the germline ends. The CDR3 runs to 15 residues. CDR1 SGHRS and CDR2 YFSETQ come from the germline V gene. For the CDR3, the DNA is TGCGCCAGCAGCCTTGGAAGCAGGGTTAATGAAAAACTGTTTTTT. It codes for CASSLGSRVNEKLFF.

The chain carries TRBV5-1 and TRBJ2-7; D unresolved. The length of the CDR3 is 12 residues. V was trimmed by 0 bases and J by 6 bases, leaving 7 bases between them. CDR1 is SGHRS and CDR2 is YFSETQ in the germline V gene. The CDR3 loop reads CASSLVPAEQYF. CDR3 sequence (DNA): TGCGCCAGCAGCTTGGTACCAGCCGAGCAGTACTTC.

The V call is TRBV18, the J call TRBJ2-3; the D is unclear. In germline, CDR1 is KGHSH, CDR2 LQKENI. There are 13 residues in the CDR3. Trimming removed 3 bases from V and 5 bases from J, with 9 bases in between. The CDR3 region is CASSPNSRDTQYF. The CDR3 DNA reads TGTGCCAGCTCACCGAACTCACGAGATACGCAGTATTTT.

The chain joins TRBV12-5 to TRBJ2-7; D is unclear. Per the germline V gene, CDR1 is LGHNT and CDR2 is FRNRAP. CDR3 length: 14 amino acids. The germline V and J ends were trimmed by 1 base and 3 bases, with 10 bases remaining between them. CDR3 region: CASGLAPANYEQYF. The CDR3 nucleotides read TGTGCTAGTGGTTTGGCCCCAGCGAACTACGAGCAGTACTTC.

J is TRBJ2-5 and V is TRBV3-1; 10 positions agree with TRBD2. V shed 3 bases and J 3 bases; nucleotides not matched to a gene: 4. Germline V gene sequence: CDR1 LGHDT, CDR2 YNNKEL (reference sequence). This CDR3 region has 15 residues. DNA for the CDR3: TGTGCCAGCAGCCAGGGTACTAGCGGGAAAGAGACCCAGTACTTC. This gives the protein CASSQGTSGKETQYF.

The V call is TRBV20-1, the J call TRBJ2-3, with 11 positions matching TRBD2. Germline CDR1 DFQATT, CDR2 SNEGSKA (reference sequence). Trimming at V came to 1 base and at J to 4 bases, leaving 16 bases not matched to a gene. This CDR3 spans 19 amino acids. The CDR3 loop reads CSARVPLSGRARPADTQYF. The CDR3 DNA follows: TGCAGTGCTAGAGTCCCCCTTAGCGGGAGGGCCCGGCCCGCAGATACGCAGTATTTT.

The chain carries TRBV6-1 and TRBJ2-7; 12 nucleotides line up with TRBD2. Looked up from germline, CDR1 is MNHNS and CDR2 is SASEGT. This CDR3 is 15 amino acids long. The V and J ends lost 4 bases and 6 bases, in that order; junction bases with no gene match: 7. As DNA, the CDR3 is TGTGCCAGCAGTGCCCGACTAGCGGGAGTCCTCGAGCAGTACTTC. Residues: CASSARLAGVLEQYF.

The chain employs TRBV6-1 and TRBJ1-1; a possible D gene is TRBD1 (5 bases). The CDR3 contains 11 residues. V lost 7 bases, J lost 4 bases, and 7 bases lay in between. CDR1 is MNHNS and CDR2 is SASEGT in the germline V gene. For the CDR3, the DNA is TGTGCCAGCATCAGGGTCACTGAAGCTTTCTTT. This codes for CASIRVTEAFF.

As regards this clonotype: The junction does not match germline at one end; this may be a read error. The rearrangement uses TRBV7-2 and TRBJ1-2; the match to TRBD1 covers 9 bases. This CDR3 is built from 15 residues. Germline CDR1 is SGHTA and CDR2 is FQGNSA. This CDR3 is CASSLIGTGSGGHTF. The CDR3 nucleotides are TGTGCCAGCAGCTTAATTGGGACAGGGAGTGGTGGCCACACCTTC.

The chain carries TRBV3-1 and TRBJ1-2; 7 bases match TRBD1. Germline V gene sequence: CDR1 LGHDT, CDR2 YNNKEL (reference sequence). CDR3 length: 18 amino acids. V was pared by 4 bases and J by 8 bases, with 22 bases of the junction left unmatched. Written as DNA, the CDR3 is TGTGCCAGCAGCCCGGGACCTTCCACCGGGACAGCTATTTACGGCTACACCTTC. This encodes CASSPGPSTGTAIYGYTF. Full variable domain (remainder filled in from reference TRBV3-1 and TRBJ1-2): DTAVSQTPKYLVTQMGNDKSIKCEQNLGHDTMYWYKQDSKKFLKIMFSYNNKELIINETVPNRFSPKSPDKAHLNLHINSLELGDSAVYFCASSPGPSTGTAIYGYTFGSGTRLTVV.

The rearrangement joins TRBV5-1 to TRBJ2-1, with unresolved D. Germline V gene data show CDR1 as SGHRS and CDR2 as YFSETQ. The CDR3 spans 14 residues. With 1 base removed from V and 5 bases from J, the gap between germline ends came to 10 bases. Written as DNA, the CDR3 is TGCGCCAGCAGCTTGACAGTGCAAAACAATGAGCAGTTCTTC. Amino acid sequence: CASSLTVQNNEQFF.

CDR3 residues: CASRRTGETNEKLFF. The CDR3 coding sequence is TGTGCCAGCAGGCGGACAGGGGAAACTAATGAAAAACTGTTTTTT. The rearrangement uses TRBV6-1 and TRBJ1-4; 9 bases agree with TRBD1. The CDR3 totals 15 residues. J lost 1 base, V lost 6 bases, and 3 bases had no gene match. Germline loops: CDR1 MNHNS, CDR2 SASEGT.